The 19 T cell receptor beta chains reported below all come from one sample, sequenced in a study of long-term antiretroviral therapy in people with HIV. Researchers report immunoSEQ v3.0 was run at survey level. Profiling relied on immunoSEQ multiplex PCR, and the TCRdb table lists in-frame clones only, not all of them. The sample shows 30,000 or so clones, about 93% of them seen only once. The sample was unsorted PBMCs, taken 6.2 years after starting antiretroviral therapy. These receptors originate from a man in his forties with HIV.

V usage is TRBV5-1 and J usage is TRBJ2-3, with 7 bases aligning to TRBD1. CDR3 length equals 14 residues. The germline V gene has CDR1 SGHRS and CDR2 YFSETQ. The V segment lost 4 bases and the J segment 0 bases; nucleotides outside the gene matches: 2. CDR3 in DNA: TGCGCCAGCAGCCCGGGACAGAGCACAGATACGCAGTATTTT. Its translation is CASSPGQSTDTQYF.

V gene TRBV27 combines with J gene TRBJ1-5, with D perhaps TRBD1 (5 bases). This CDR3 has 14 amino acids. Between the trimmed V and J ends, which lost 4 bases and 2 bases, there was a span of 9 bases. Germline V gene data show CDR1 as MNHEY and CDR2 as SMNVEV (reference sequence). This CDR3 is CASSSTGGNQPQHF. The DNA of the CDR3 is TGTGCCAGCAGTTCTACGGGGGGCAATCAGCCCCAGCATTTT.

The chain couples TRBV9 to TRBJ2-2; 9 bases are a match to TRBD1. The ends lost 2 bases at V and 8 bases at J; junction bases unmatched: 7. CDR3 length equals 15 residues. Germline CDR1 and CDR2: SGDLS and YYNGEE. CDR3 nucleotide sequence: TGTGCCAGCAGCGTCGCGACAGGGGGAGGAGGGGAGCTGTTTTTT. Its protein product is CASSVATGGGGELFF.

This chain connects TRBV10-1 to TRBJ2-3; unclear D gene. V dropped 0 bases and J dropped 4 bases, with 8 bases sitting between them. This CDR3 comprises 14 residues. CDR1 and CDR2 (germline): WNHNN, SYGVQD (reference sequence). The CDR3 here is CASSESSWADTQYF. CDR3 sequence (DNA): TGCGCCAGCAGTGAGTCCAGTTGGGCAGATACGCAGTATTTT.

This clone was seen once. This CDR3 is CASSAGASNQPQHF. CDR3 coding DNA: TGTGCCAGCAGCGCAGGGGCCAGCAATCAGCCCCAGCATTTT. The rearrangement joins TRBV9 to TRBJ1-5; TRBD1 is a possible D gene (6 bases). The CDR3 consists of 14 residues. Germline CDR1 is SGDLS and CDR2 is YYNGEE. The V end was cut by 3 bases, the J end by 1 base, with 8 bases between. The entire variable domain, with the rest obtained from reference TRBV9 and TRBJ1-5, is as follows: DSGVTQTPKHLITATGQRVTLRCSPRSGDLSVYWYQQSLDQGLQFLIQYYNGEERAKGNILERFSAQQFPDLHSELNLSSLELGDSALYFCASSAGASNQPQHFGDGTRLSIL.

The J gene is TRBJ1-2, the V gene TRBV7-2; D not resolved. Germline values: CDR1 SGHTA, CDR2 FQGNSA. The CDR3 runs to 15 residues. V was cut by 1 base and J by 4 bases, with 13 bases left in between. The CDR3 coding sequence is TGTGCCAGCAGCTTAGAAATGGCGGGCCTCTATGGCTACACCTTC. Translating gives CASSLEMAGLYGYTF.

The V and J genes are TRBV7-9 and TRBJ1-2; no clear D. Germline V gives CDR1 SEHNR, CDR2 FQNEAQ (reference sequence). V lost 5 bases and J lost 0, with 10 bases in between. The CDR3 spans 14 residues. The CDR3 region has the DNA TGTGCCAGCAGCCCCCGGAGTACTAACTATGGCTACACCTTC. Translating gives CASSPRSTNYGYTF.

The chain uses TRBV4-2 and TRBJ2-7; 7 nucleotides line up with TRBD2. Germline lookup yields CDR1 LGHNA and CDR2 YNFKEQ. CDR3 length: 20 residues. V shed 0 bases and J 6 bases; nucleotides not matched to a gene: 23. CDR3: CASSQDLQGGSGSHRSEQYF. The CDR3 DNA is TGTGCCAGCAGCCAAGATTTACAAGGCGGGAGTGGGTCCCATCGGTCCGAGCAGTACTTC.

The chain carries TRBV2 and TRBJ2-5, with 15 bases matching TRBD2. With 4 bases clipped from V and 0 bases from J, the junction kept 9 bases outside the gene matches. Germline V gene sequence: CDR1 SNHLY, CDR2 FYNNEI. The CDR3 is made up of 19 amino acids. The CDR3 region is CASSGQKGLAGGYQETQYF. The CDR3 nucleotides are TGTGCCAGCAGTGGGCAGAAGGGACTAGCGGGAGGTTACCAAGAGACCCAGTACTTC.

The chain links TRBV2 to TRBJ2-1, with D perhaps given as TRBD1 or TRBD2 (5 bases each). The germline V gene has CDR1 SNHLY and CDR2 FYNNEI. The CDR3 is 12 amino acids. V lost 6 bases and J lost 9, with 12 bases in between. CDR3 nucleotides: TGTGCCAGCAGAGGGGACGGTCCTGAGCAGTTCTTC. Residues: CASRGDGPEQFF.

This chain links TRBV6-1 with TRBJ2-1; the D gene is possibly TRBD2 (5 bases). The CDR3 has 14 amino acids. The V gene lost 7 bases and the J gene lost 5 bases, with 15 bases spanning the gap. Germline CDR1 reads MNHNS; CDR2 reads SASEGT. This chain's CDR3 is CASTARDPNNEQFF. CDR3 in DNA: TGTGCCAGCACCGCTCGGGATCCCAACAATGAGCAGTTCTTC.

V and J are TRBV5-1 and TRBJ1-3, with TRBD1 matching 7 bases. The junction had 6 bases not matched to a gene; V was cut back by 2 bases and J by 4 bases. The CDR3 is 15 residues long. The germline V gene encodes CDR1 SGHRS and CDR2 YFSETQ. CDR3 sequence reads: CASSFDRVGGNTIYF. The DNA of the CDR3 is TGCGCCAGCAGCTTCGACAGGGTAGGCGGAAACACCATATATTTT. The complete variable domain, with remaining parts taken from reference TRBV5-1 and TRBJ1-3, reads KAGVTQTPRYLIKTRGQQVTLSCSPISGHRSVSWYQQTPGQGLQFLFEYFSETQRNKGNFPGRFSGRQFSNSRSEMNVSTLELGDSALYLCASSFDRVGGNTIYFGEGSWLTVV.

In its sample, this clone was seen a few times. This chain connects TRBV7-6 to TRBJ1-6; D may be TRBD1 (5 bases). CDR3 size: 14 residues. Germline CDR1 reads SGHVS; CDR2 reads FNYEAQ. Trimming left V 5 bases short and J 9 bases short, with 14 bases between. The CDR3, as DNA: TGTGCCAGCAGCCCTGTGGCAGGGCGTTCACCCCTCCACTTT. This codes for CASSPVAGRSPLHF.

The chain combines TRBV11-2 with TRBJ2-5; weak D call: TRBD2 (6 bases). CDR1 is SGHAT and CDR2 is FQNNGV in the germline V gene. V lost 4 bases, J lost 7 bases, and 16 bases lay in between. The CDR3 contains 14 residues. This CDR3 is CASSYPDPGGTQYF. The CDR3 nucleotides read TGTGCCAGCAGCTACCCAGATCCCGGGGGGACCCAGTACTTC. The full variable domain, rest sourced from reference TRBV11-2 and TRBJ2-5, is EAGVAQSPRYKIIEKRQSVAFWCNPISGHATLYWYQQILGQGPKLLIQFQNNGVVDDSQLPKDRFSAERLKGVDSTLKIQPAKLEDSAVYLCASSYPDPGGTQYFGPGTRLLVL.

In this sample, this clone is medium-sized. This chain's CDR3 is CASSLDPGALVYNEQFF. The CDR3 DNA sequence: TGTGCCAGCAGCTTAGACCCAGGGGCCCTAGTATACAATGAGCAGTTCTTC. The chain employs TRBV7-2 and TRBJ2-1; D possibly corresponds to TRBD1 (6 bases). CDR1 is SGHTA, CDR2 FQGNSA, per germline. CDR3 length: 17 residues. Trimming removed 1 base from V and 4 bases from J, with 17 bases in between.

Here the CDR3 reads CASSSDRDILGYTF. CDR3 DNA: TGCGCCAGCAGTTCCGACAGGGACATACTCGGCTACACCTTC. The gene calls are TRBV5-1 and TRBJ1-2, with TRBD1 matching 7 bases. Looked up from germline, CDR1 is SGHRS and CDR2 is YFSETQ. This CDR3 region has 14 residues. The J segment lost 8 bases and the V segment lost 5 bases, leaving 12 bases of the junction unmatched.

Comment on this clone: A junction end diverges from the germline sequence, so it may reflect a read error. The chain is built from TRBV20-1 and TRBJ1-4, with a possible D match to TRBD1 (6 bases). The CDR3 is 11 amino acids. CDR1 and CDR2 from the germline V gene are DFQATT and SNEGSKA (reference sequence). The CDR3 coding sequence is TGCAGTGCTACCCGTGACAGGAGGGGATTATTT. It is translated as CSATRDRRGLF.

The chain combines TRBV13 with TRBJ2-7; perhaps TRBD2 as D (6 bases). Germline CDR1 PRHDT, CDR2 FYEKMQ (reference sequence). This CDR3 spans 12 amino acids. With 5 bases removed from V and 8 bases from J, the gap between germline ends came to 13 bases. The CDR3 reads CASSPPRGKQYF. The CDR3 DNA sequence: TGTGCCAGCAGCCCCCCGCGGGGCAAGCAGTACTTC.

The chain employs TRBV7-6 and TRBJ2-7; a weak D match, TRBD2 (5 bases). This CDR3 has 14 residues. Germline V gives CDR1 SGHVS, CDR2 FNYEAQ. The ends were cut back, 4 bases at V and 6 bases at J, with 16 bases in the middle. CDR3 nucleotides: TGTGCCAGCAGCTCGAACCGGGCCGGAGGCGAGCAGTACTTC. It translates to CASSSNRAGGEQYF.